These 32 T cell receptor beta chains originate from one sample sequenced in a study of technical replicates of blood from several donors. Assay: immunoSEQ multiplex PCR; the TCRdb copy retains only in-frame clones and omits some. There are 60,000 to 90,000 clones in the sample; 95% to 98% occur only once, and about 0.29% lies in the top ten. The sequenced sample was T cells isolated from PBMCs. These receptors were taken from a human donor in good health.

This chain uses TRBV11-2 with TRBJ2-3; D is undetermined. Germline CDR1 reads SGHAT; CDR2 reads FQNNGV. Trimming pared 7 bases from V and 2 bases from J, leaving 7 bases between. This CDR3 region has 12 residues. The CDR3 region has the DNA TGTGCCAGCACCGACACCACAGATACGCAGTATTTT. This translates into CASTDTTDTQYF. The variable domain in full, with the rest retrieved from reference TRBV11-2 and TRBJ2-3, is EAGVAQSPRYKIIEKRQSVAFWCNPISGHATLYWYQQILGQGPKLLIQFQNNGVVDDSQLPKDRFSAERLKGVDSTLKIQPAKLEDSAVYLCASTDTTDTQYFGPGTRLTVL.

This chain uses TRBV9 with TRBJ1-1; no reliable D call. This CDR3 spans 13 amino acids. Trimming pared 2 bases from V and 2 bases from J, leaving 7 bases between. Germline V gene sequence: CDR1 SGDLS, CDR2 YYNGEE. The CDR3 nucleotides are TGTGCCAGCAGCGTCGGTAGTAACACTGAAGCTTTCTTT. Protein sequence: CASSVGSNTEAFF.

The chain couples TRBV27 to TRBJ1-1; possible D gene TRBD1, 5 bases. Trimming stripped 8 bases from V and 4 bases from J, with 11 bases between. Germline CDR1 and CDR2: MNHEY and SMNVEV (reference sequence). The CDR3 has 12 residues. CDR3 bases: TGTGCCAGCTATGGCGGGGGCACTGAAGCTTTCTTT. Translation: CASYGGGTEAFF.

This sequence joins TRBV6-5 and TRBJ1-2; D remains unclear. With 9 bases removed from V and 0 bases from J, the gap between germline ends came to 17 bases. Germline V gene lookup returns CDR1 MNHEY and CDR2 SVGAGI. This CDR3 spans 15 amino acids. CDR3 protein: CASFSNSPTNYGYTF. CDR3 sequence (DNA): TGTGCCAGTTTCTCTAACAGCCCGACTAACTATGGCTACACCTTC.

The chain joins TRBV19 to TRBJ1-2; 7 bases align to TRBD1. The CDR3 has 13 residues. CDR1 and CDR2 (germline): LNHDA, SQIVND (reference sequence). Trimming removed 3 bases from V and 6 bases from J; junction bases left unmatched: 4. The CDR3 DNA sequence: TGTGCCAGTAGTATCAGACAGGGCAATGGCTACACCTTC. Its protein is CASSIRQGNGYTF.

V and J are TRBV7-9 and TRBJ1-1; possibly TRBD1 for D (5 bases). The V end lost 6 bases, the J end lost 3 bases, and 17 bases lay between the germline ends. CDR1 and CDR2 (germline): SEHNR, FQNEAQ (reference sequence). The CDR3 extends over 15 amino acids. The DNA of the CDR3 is TGTGCCAGCAGTTTAACCCAGGGTAAGGACACTGAAGCTTTCTTT. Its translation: CASSLTQGKDTEAFF.

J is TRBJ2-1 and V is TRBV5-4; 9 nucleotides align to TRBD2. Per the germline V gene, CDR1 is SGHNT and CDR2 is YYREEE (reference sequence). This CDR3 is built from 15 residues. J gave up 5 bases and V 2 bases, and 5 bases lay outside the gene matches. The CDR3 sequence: CASSFSGRGNNEQFF. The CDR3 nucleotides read TGTGCCAGCAGCTTTAGCGGGAGAGGGAACAATGAGCAGTTCTTC.

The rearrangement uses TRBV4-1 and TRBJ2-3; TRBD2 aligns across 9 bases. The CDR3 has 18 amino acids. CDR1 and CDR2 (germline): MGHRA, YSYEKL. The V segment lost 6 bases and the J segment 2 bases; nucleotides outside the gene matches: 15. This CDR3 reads CASSLAGYLAGNTDTQYF. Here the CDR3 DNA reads TGCGCCAGCAGTCTGGCCGGTTATCTAGCGGGGAACACAGATACGCAGTATTTT.

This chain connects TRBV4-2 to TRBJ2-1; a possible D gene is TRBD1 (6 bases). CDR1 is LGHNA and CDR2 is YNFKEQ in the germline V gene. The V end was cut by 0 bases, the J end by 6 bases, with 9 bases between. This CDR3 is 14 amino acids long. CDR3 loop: CASSQETGSNEQFF. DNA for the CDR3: TGTGCCAGCAGCCAAGAGACAGGTAGCAATGAGCAGTTCTTC.

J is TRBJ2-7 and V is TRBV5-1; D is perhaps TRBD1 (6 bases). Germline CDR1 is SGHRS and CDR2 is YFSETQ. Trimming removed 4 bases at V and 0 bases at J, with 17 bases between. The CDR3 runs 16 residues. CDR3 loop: CASSPASGAPSYEQYF. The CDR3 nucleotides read TGCGCCAGCAGCCCAGCCTCAGGGGCTCCCTCCTACGAGCAGTACTTC. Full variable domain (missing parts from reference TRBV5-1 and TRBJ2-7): KAGVTQTPRYLIKTRGQQVTLSCSPISGHRSVSWYQQTPGQGLQFLFEYFSETQRNKGNFPGRFSGRQFSNSRSEMNVSTLELGDSALYLCASSPASGAPSYEQYFGPGTRLTVT.

CDR3 in amino acids: CASSLDSGYEQYF. CDR3 DNA: TGTGCCAGCAGCTTGGACAGCGGGTACGAGCAGTACTTC. V gene TRBV5-4 combines with J gene TRBJ2-7; a weak D match, TRBD2 (6 bases). Trimming removed 0 bases from V and 4 bases from J, with 8 bases in between. The germline gives CDR1 SGHNT, CDR2 YYREEE (reference sequence). The CDR3 has 13 amino acids.

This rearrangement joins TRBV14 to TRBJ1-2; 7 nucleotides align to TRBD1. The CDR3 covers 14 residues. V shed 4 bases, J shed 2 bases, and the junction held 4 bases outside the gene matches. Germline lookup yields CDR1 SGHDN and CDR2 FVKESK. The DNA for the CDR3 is TGTGCCAGCAGCCCCGGGACAGCCAACTATGGCTACACCTTC. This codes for CASSPGTANYGYTF. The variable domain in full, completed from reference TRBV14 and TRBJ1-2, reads EAGVTQFPSHSVIEKGQTVTLRCDPISGHDNLYWYRRVMGKEIKFLLHFVKESKQDESGMPNNRFLAERTGGTYSTLKVQPAELEDSGVYFCASSPGTANYGYTFGSGTRLTVV.

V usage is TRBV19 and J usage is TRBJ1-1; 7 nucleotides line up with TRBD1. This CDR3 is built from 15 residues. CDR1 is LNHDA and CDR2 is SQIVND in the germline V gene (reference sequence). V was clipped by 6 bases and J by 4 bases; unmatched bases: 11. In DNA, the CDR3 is TGTGCCAGTAGATTGACCTCAACAGGGGTCACTGAAGCTTTCTTT. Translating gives CASRLTSTGVTEAFF.

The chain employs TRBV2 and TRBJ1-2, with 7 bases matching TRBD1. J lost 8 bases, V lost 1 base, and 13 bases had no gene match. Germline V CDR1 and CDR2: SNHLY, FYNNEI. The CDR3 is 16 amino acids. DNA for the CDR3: TGTGCCAGCAGTGAAGTCTTGACAGGGTTCTCGGAAGGCTACACCTTC. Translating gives CASSEVLTGFSEGYTF.

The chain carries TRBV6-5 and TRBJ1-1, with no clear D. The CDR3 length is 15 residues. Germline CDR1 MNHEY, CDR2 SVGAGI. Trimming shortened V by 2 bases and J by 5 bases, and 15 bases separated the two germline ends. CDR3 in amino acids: CASSYRPLTTTEAFF. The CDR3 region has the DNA TGTGCCAGCAGTTACCGACCGTTGACGACTACTGAAGCTTTCTTT.

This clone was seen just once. The CDR3 reads CAFARGGAYNEQFF. The DNA of the CDR3 is TGTGCCTTCGCCCGAGGGGGGGCCTACAATGAGCAGTTCTTC. The J gene is TRBJ2-1, the V gene TRBV15; maybe TRBD2 (7 bases). Trimming stripped 11 bases from V and 2 bases from J, with 16 bases between. This CDR3 contains 14 residues. Looked up from germline, CDR1 is LNHNV and CDR2 is YYDKDF (reference sequence).

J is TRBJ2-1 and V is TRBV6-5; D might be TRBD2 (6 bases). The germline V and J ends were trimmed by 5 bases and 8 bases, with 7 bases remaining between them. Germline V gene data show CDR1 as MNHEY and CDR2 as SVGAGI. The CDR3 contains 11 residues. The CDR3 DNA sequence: TGTGCCAGCAGTAGGAGGGATGAGCAGTTCTTC. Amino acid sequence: CASSRRDEQFF.

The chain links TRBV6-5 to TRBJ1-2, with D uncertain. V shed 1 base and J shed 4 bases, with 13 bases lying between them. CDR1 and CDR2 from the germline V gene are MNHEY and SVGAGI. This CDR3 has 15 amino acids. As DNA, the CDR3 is TGTGCCAGCAGTTACTACGGTGACGGGTCCTATGGCTACACCTTC. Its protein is CASSYYGDGSYGYTF.

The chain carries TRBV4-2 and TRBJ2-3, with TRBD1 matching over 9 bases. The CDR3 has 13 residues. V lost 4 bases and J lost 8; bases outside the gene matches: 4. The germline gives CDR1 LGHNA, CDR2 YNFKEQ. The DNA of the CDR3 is TGTGCCAGCAGCCTCCCGGACAGGGGTACGCAGTATTTT. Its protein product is CASSLPDRGTQYF.

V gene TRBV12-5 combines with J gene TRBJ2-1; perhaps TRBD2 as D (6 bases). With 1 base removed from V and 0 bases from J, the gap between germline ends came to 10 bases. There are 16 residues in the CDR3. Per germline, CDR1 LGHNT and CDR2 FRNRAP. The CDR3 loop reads CASGLAGLLSYNEQFF. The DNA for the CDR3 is TGTGCTAGTGGTTTGGCGGGACTTCTCTCCTACAATGAGCAGTTCTTC. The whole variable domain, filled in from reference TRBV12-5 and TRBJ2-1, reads DARVTQTPRHKVTEMGQEVTMRCQPILGHNTVFWYRQTMMQGLELLAYFRNRAPLDDSGMPKDRFSAEMPDATLATLKIQPSEPRDSAVYFCASGLAGLLSYNEQFFGPGTRLTVL.

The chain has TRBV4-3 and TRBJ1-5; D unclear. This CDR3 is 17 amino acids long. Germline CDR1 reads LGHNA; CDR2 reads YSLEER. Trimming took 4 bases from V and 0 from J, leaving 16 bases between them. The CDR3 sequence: CASSPGGTVYSNQPQHF. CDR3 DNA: TGCGCCAGCAGCCCGGGAGGTACGGTTTATAGCAATCAGCCCCAGCATTTT.

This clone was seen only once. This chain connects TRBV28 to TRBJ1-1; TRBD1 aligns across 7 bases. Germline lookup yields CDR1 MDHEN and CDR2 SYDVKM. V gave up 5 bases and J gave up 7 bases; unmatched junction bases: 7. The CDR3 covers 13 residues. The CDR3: CASSRTGLDEAFF. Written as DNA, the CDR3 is TGTGCCAGCAGTAGGACAGGTCTCGATGAAGCTTTCTTT.

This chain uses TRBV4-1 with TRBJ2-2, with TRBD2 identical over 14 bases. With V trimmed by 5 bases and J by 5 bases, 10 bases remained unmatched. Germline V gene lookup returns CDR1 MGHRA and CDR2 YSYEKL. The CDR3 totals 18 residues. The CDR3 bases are TGCGCCAGCAGCTCGACTAGCGGGAGGGCCTGGGGAACCGGGGAGCTGTTTTTT. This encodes CASSSTSGRAWGTGELFF.

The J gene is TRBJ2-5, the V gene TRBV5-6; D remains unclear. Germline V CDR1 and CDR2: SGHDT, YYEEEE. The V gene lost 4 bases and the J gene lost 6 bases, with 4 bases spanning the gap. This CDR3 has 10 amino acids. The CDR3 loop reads CASSLKTQYF. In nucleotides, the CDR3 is TGTGCCAGCAGCCTAAAGACCCAGTACTTC.

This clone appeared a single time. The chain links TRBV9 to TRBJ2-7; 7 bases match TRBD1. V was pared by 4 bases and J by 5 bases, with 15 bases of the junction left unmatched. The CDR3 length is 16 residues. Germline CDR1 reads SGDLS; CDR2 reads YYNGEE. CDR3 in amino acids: CASSINRDSGNDEQYF. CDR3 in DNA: TGTGCCAGCAGCATTAACCGGGACAGTGGAAATGACGAGCAGTACTTC.

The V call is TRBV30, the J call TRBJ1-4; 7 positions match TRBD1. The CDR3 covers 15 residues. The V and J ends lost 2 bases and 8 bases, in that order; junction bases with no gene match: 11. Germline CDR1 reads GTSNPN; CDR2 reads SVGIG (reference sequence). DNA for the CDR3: TGTGCCTGGAGTTCCCCAGGGGGGTTGAAGGAAAAACTGTTTTTT. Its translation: CAWSSPGGLKEKLFF.

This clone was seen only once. DNA for the CDR3: TGTGCCTGGAGTGTAAGCGGCACGGGGCAGCCCCAGCATTTT. Its protein is CAWSVSGTGQPQHF. This sequence joins TRBV30 and TRBJ1-5; D uncertain. The germline V gene has CDR1 GTSNPN and CDR2 SVGIG (reference sequence). The CDR3 runs to 14 residues. V lost 0 bases to trimming and J lost 7 bases, with 13 bases between them.

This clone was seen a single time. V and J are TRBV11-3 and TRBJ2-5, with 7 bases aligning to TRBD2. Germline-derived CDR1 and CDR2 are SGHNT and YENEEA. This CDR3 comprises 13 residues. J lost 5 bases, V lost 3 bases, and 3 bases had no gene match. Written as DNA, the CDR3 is TGTGCCAGCAGCTTGACTAGCCGGGAGACCCAGTACTTC. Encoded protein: CASSLTSRETQYF.

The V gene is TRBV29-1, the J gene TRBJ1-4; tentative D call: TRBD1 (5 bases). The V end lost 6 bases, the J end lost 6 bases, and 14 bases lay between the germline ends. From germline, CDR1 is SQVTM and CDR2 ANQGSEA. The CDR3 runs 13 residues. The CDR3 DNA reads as TGCAGCGTGGGGCTGCAACAGGATGAAAAACTGTTTTTT. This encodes CSVGLQQDEKLFF.

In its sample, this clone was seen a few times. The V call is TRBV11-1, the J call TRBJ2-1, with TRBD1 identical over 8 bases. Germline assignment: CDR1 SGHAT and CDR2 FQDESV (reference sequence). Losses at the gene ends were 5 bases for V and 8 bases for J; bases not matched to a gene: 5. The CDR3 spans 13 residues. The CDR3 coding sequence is TGTGCCAGCAGCCCAGACAGGGGCCATGAGCAGTTCTTC. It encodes CASSPDRGHEQFF.

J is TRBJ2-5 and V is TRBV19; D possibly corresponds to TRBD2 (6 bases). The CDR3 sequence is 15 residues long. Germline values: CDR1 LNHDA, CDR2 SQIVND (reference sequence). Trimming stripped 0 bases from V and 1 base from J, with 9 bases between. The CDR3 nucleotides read TGTGCCAGTAGTATAGATGGCGGGACCCAAGAGACCCAGTACTTC. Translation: CASSIDGGTQETQYF.

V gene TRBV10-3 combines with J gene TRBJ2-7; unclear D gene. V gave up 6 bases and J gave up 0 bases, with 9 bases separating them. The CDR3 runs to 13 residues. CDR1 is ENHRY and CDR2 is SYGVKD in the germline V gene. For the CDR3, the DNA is TGTGCCATCAGGACTGCGAGCTCCTACGAGCAGTACTTC. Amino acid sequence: CAIRTASSYEQYF.